This TCR beta chain derives from a study of preoperative IRX-2 immunotherapy in early breast cancer (dated by TCRdb to between 2019 and 2020). To note about this clone: It has no known antigen specificity. Within one base of it there is no much larger clone, and no base qualities were kept.

Compared with germline, V lacks 0 bases and J lacks 5 bases; bases without a gene match: 6. The CDR3 holds 15 amino acids from the cysteine to the phenylalanine. The sequence is cut down to CDR3 DNA, 45 bases in frame from base 1. Reading the germline V gene gives CDR1 SGHRS and CDR2 YFSETQ. The library relied on the immunoSEQ multiplex PCR assay. The source is immuneACCESS, and TCRdb retained only in-frame sequences with V and J called. Part of the clones is not carried over; for the studies checked, unresolved V genes explain less than half of this, and the remainder is unexplained. For this sample the table gives over 30,000 clones, of which roughly 86% were detected only once. Less than 2% of the sample goes to the ten largest clones. The treatment or condition label here, explained by the study, means: preoperative locoregional IRX-2 cytokine immunotherapy. The samples were obtained from a phase Ib study that tested preoperative, locoregional IRX-2 cytokine immunotherapy designed to prime immune responses. Before surgery, IRX-2 was given to the donors, who were patients with early-stage breast cancer.

The material was tumor tissue, obtained after IRX-2 immunotherapy. The rearranged chain carries TRBV5-1 and TRBJ1-1, with TRBD1 matching 8 junction bases. The source is a human donor with breast cancer. The CDR3 region has the sequence CASSLAARGLTEAFF. The sequenced DNA is TGCGCCAGCAGCTTGGCTGCCAGGGGGCTTACTGAAGCTTTCTTT.